This is a list of T cell receptor beta chains from one sample in a study of regulatory T cells in long-lasting Graves disease. A single record per CDR3 protein comes from TCRdb applying MiXCR to the multiplex PCR reads. The repertoire consists of roughly 700,000 distinct CDR3 sequences, with around 30% occurring once and the leading ten covering about 40%. Sequenced material: peripheral blood mononuclear cells (PBMCs), taken when the disease was refractory, from a patient treated with antithyroid drugs. These receptors were collected from a female donor with Graves disease. CDR3s include the opening cysteine and the closing phenylalanine or tryptophan. D genes are given only for firm matches. Clone size is given for some rows only: seen once, a few or many times, or a class if the clone is expanded.

16 | - | TRBJ1-2 | TRBV16 | TRBD1 | CASSQKTGTGVGGYTF | TGTGCCAGCAGCCAAAAGACCGGGACAGGGGTAGGTGGCTACACCTTC
17 | - | TRBJ2-5 | TRBV6-1 | - | CASSTGSISTRGETQYF | TGTGCCAGCAGTACCGGGTCAATTAGTACCAGGGGAGAGACCCAGTACTTC
13 | - | TRBJ1-5 | TRBV20-1 | - | CSARPGGNQPQHF | TGCAGTGCTCGCCCGGGGGGCAATCAGCCCCAGCATTTT
14 | - | TRBJ2-5 | TRBV5-4 | - | CASSLEGPQETQYF | TGTGCCAGCAGCTTGGAGGGACCCCAAGAGACCCAGTACTTC
13 | - | TRBJ1-1 | TRBV20-1 | - | CSARSGVNTEAFF | TGCAGTGCTAGGTCGGGGGTGAACACTGAAGCTTTCTTT
14 | few | TRBJ2-5 | TRBV7-9 | TRBD1 | CASSKDRYQETQYF | TGTGCCAGCAGCAAGGACAGGTACCAAGAGACCCAGTACTTC
18 | few | TRBJ2-4 | TRBV6-9 | TRBD2 | CASSFDLGAGESKNIQYF | TGTGCCAGCAGTTTCGACCTGGGAGCGGGAGAATCCAAAAACATTCAGTACTTC
15 | - | TRBJ1-2 | TRBV7-6 | - | CASSLSVGGADGYTF | TGTGCCAGCAGCTTATCAGTGGGGGGCGCAGATGGCTACACCTTC
15 | - | TRBJ2-5 | TRBV6-1 | - | CASSHDSPRGETQYF | TGTGCCAGCAGCCACGACAGCCCGAGGGGAGAGACCCAGTACTTC
14 | - | TRBJ1-5 | TRBV18 | - | CASSLSTRDQPQHF | TGTGCCAGCTCGCTTTCAACACGGGATCAGCCCCAGCATTTT
15 | many | TRBJ1-1 | TRBV2 | - | CASTPWTASNTEAFF | TGTGCCAGCACCCCCTGGACAGCTAGTAACACTGAAGCTTTCTTT
15 | many | TRBJ1-4 | TRBV28 | TRBD1 | CASSQRGLGDEKLFF | TGTGCCAGCAGCCAAAGGGGGCTTGGAGATGAAAAACTGTTTTTT
12 | - | TRBJ1-2 | TRBV28 | - | CASGLVDYGYTF | TGTGCCAGCGGTCTCGTTGACTATGGCTACACCTTC
12 | - | TRBJ2-2 | TRBV7-9 | - | CASSADTGELFF | TGTGCCAGCAGCGCAGACACCGGGGAGCTGTTTTTT
15 | few | TRBJ2-5 | TRBV7-9 | - | CASSRFLGAEETQYF | TGTGCCAGCAGCAGGTTTCTTGGAGCGGAAGAGACCCAGTACTTC
11 | - | TRBJ1-1 | TRBV19 | - | CATLTPGEAFF | TGTGCCACCCTAACCCCGGGTGAAGCTTTCTTT
17 | - | TRBJ2-2 | TRBV5-1 | - | CASSNGRTLRGTGELFF | TGCGCCAGCAGCAATGGGCGCACCCTTAGGGGAACCGGGGAGCTGTTTTTT
14 | - | TRBJ2-1 | TRBV2 | - | CASLRVSGYNEQFF | TGTGCCAGCTTGAGAGTCTCCGGTTACAATGAGCAGTTCTTC
13 | - | TRBJ2-1 | TRBV9 | - | CASSSGSDNEQFF | TGTGCCAGCAGCTCCGGGTCGGACAATGAGCAGTTCTTC
14 | few | TRBJ2-5 | TRBV15 | TRBD2 | CATSRGLAYETQYF | TGTGCCACCAGCAGAGGACTAGCTTATGAGACCCAGTACTTC
13 | many | TRBJ1-1 | TRBV2 | - | CASSSQGATEAFF | TGTGCCAGCAGTTCTCAGGGCGCCACTGAAGCTTTCTTT
15 | - | TRBJ1-1 | TRBV5-5 | TRBD1 | CASSLVGDRDTEAFF | TGCGCCAGCAGCTTGGTTGGGGACAGGGACACTGAAGCTTTCTTT
17 | - | TRBJ2-4 | TRBV11-2 | TRBD1 | CASSLIIPPDRGNIQYF | TGTGCCAGCAGCTTAATCATCCCCCCGGACAGGGGGAACATTCAGTACTTC
15 | few | TRBJ2-2 | TRBV12-3/TRBV12-4 | - | CASSYNVPNTGELFF | TGTGCCAGCAGTTACAACGTACCGAACACCGGGGAGCTGTTTTTT
12 | few | TRBJ1-4 | TRBV29-1 | - | CSVEGGSEKLFF | TGCAGCGTTGAAGGAGGGAGTGAAAAACTGTTTTTT
14 | - | TRBJ1-1 | TRBV5-1 | - | CASSPDPGNTEAFF | TGCGCCAGCAGCCCGGACCCCGGGAACACTGAAGCTTTCTTT
16 | - | TRBJ1-2 | TRBV14 | - | CASSQEDGGAGYGYTF | TGTGCCAGCAGCCAAGAGGACGGGGGTGCTGGCTATGGCTACACCTTC
16 | few | TRBJ1-6 | TRBV20-1 | TRBD1 | CSATRDRGAYNSPLHF | TGCAGTGCAACTCGTGACAGGGGCGCCTATAATTCACCCCTCCACTTT
14 | - | TRBJ1-1 | TRBV15 | TRBD1 | CATSRDRTGAEAFF | TGTGCCACCAGCAGAGATCGGACAGGGGCTGAAGCTTTCTTT
15 | - | TRBJ1-2 | TRBV29-1 | - | CSVVLRGRPNYGYTF | TGCAGCGTTGTCCTCCGGGGCCGACCCAACTATGGCTACACCTTC
13 | - | TRBJ1-1 | TRBV5-1 | - | CASSEGLNTKAFF | TGCGCCAGCAGCGAGGGGCTGAACACTAAAGCTTTCTTT
13 | once | TRBJ2-2 | TRBV4-1 | - | CASSPGPHGELFF | TGCGCCAGCAGCCCCGGACCTCACGGGGAGCTGTTTTTT
13 | few | TRBJ1-6 | TRBV9 | - | CASSVDFNSPLHF | TGTGCCAGCAGCGTAGATTTTAATTCACCCCTCCACTTT
15 | few | TRBJ1-1 | TRBV5-6 | - | CASSSVDYTNTEAFF | TGTGCCAGCAGCTCCGTGGACTATACCAACACTGAAGCTTTCTTT
12 | - | TRBJ1-2 | TRBV29-1 | - | CSVGTAARGYTF | TGCAGCGTTGGGACAGCGGCCCGGGGCTACACCTTC
14 | many | TRBJ1-5 | TRBV2 | - | CASSEVTQDQPQHF | TGTGCCAGCAGTGAAGTGACACAGGATCAGCCCCAGCATTTT
15 | few | TRBJ1-1 | TRBV28 | - | CASSYWGRWSTEAFF | TGTGCCAGCAGTTACTGGGGGCGTTGGTCCACTGAAGCTTTCTTT
14 | - | TRBJ1-1 | TRBV10-3 | TRBD1 | CAISDTGENTEAFF | TGTGCCATCAGTGATACAGGGGAGAACACTGAAGCTTTCTTT
14 | few | TRBJ1-2 | TRBV5-1 | - | CASSLDEINYGYTF | TGCGCCAGCAGCTTGGACGAAATTAACTATGGCTACACCTTC
14 | - | TRBJ2-2 | TRBV15 | - | CATSELSVTGELFF | TGTGCCACCAGCGAACTTAGCGTAACCGGGGAGCTGTTTTTT
15 | - | TRBJ2-5 | TRBV6-5 | TRBD1 | CASSSGTGDVETQYF | TGTGCCAGCAGTTCCGGGACAGGGGATGTGGAGACCCAGTACTTC
16 | - | TRBJ1-1 | TRBV5-1 | TRBD1 | CASSERTGGAHTEAFF | TGCGCCAGCAGCGAAAGGACAGGGGGCGCTCACACTGAAGCTTTCTTT
20 | - | TRBJ1-3 | TRBV7-9 | TRBD1 | CASRYRGGQGAIFSGNTIYF | TGTGCCAGCAGATACCGCGGGGGACAGGGGGCGATCTTTTCTGGAAACACCATATATTTT
17 | - | TRBJ2-7 | TRBV6-1 | TRBD1 | CASSEEDRVGSSYEQYF | TGTGCCAGCAGTGAGGAGGACAGGGTGGGATCCTCCTACGAGCAGTACTTC
13 | many | TRBJ1-1 | TRBV7-9 | - | CASSLVANTEAFF | TGTGCCAGCAGCTTGGTCGCTAACACTGAAGCTTTCTTT
16 | few | TRBJ2-7 | TRBV7-3 | - | CASSLGSRTSSYEQYF | TGTGCCAGCAGCTTAGGGTCCCGTACGAGCTCCTACGAGCAGTACTTC
16 | few | TRBJ2-1 | TRBV28 | TRBD2 | CASSNPATSRLNEQFF | TGTGCCAGCAGCAACCCGGCGACTAGCAGGCTCAATGAGCAGTTCTTC
20 | - | TRBJ2-1 | TRBV27 | TRBD2 | CASSPGQGKTRLAGVSEQFF | TGTGCCAGCAGTCCCGGACAGGGCAAGACCCGACTAGCGGGAGTCTCCGAGCAGTTCTTC
16 | - | TRBJ2-4 | TRBV15 | - | CATSRVVIAAKNIQYF | TGTGCCACCAGCAGAGTCGTCATTGCGGCCAAAAACATTCAGTACTTC
13 | - | TRBJ1-2 | TRBV24-1 | - | CATSAGQAYGYTF | TGTGCCACCAGTGCGGGGCAGGCCTATGGCTACACCTTC
14 | many | TRBJ2-5 | TRBV28 | TRBD1 | CASRGTGEGETQYF | TGTGCCAGCAGGGGGACAGGAGAGGGGGAGACCCAGTACTTC
17 | - | TRBJ2-5 | TRBV6-1 | TRBD1 | CASSLTGPSGTEETQYF | TGTGCCAGCAGCCTTACCGGCCCCTCCGGGACAGAAGAGACCCAGTACTTC
12 | - | TRBJ2-7 | TRBV7-9 | - | CASKGLTDEQYF | TGTGCCAGCAAGGGACTCACGGACGAGCAGTACTTC